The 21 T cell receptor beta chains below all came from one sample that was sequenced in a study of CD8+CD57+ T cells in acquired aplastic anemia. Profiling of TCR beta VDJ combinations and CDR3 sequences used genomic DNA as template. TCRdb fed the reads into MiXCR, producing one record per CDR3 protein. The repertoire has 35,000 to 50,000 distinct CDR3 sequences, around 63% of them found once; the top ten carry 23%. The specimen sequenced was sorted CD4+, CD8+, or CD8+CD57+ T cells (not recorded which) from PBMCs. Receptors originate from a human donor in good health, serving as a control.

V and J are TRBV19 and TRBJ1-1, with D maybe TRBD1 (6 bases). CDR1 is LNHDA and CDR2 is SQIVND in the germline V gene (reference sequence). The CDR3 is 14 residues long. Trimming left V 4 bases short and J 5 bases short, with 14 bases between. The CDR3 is CASSTNRAGTEAFF. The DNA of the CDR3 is TGTGCCAGTAGTACAAACAGGGCTGGGACTGAAGCTTTCTTT.

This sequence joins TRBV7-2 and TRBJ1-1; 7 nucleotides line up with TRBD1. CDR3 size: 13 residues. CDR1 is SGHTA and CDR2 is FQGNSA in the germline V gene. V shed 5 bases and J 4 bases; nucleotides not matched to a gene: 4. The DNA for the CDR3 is TGTGCCAGCAGCCCACAGGGGCTCACTGAAGCTTTCTTT. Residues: CASSPQGLTEAFF.

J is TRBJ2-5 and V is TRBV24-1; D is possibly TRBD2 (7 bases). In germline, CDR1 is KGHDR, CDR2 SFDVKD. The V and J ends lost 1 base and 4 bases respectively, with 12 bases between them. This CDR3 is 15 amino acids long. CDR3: CATSDFQGRGETQYF. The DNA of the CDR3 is TGTGCCACCAGTGATTTCCAGGGGAGGGGAGAGACCCAGTACTTC.

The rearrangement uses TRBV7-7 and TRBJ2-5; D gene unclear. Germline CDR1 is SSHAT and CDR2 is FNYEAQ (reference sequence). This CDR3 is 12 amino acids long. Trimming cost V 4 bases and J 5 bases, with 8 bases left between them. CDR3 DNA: TGTGCCAGCAGCTCAATAGGGGAGACCCAGTACTTC. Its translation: CASSSIGETQYF.

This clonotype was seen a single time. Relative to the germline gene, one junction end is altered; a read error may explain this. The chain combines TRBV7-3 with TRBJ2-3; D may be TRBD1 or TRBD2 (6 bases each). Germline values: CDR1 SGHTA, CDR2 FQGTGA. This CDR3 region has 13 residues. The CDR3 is CASSEGGPDTQYF. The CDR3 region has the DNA TGTGCTAGCAGCGAGGGGGGACCAGATACGCAGTATTTT.

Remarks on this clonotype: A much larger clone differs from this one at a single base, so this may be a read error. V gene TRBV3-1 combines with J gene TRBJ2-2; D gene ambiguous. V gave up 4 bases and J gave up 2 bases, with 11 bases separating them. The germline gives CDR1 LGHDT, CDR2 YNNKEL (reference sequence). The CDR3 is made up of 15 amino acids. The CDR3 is CASSLLHLNTGELFF. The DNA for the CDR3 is TGTGCCAGCAGCCTCCTACACCTCAACACCGGGGAGCTGTTTTTT.

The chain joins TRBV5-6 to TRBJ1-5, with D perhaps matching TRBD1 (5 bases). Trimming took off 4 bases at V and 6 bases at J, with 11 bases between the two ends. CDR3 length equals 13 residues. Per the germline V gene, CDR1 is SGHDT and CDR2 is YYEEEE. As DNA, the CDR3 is TGTGCCAGCAGCCCCCCGGGGCCTCAGCCCCAGCATTTT. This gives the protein CASSPPGPQPQHF.

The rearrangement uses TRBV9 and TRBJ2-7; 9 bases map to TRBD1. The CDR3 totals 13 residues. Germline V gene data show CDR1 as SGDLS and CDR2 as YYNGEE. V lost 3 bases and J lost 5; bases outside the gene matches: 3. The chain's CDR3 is CASSGTGDHEQYF. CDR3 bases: TGTGCCAGCAGCGGGACAGGGGACCACGAGCAGTACTTC.

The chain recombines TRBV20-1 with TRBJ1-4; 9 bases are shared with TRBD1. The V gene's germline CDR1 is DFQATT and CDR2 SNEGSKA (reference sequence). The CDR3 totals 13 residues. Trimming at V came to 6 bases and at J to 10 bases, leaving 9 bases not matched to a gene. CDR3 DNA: TGCAGTGCCCCACAGGGGGCGATAGGAAAACTGTTTTTT. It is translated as CSAPQGAIGKLFF.

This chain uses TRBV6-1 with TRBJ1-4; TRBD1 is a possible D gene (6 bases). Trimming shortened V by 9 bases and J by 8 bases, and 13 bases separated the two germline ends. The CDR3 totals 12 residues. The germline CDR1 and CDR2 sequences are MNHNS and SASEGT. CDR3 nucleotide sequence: TGTGCCAGAGGGGGAGAGGGCGAAAAACTGTTTTTT. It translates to CARGGEGEKLFF.

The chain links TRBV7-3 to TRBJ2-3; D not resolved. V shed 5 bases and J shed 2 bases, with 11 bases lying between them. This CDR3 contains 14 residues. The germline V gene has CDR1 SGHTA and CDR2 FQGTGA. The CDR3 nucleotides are TGTGCCAGCAGCCCCGGCGAACACACAGATACGCAGTATTTT. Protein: CASSPGEHTDTQYF.

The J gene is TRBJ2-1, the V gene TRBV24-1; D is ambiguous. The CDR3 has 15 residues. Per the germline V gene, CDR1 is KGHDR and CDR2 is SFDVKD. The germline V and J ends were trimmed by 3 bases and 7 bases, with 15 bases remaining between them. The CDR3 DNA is TGTGCCACCAGTGATAGCAGAGGAGCCATGAATGAGCAGTTCTTC. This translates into CATSDSRGAMNEQFF.

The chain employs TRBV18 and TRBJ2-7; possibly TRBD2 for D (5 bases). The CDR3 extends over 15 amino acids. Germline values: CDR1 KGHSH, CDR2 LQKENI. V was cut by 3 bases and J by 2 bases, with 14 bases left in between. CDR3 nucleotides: TGTGCCAGCTCACCGATGGACGGGAAACCCTACGAGCAGTACTTC. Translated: CASSPMDGKPYEQYF.

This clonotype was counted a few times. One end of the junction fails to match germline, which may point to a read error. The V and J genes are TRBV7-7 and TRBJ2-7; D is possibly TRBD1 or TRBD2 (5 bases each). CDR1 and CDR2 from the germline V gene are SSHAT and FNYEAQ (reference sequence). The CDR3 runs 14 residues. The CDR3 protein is CASSLAPGSHEQYF. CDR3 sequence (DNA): TGTGCTAGCAGCTTAGCGCCAGGGTCCCACGAGCAGTACTTC.

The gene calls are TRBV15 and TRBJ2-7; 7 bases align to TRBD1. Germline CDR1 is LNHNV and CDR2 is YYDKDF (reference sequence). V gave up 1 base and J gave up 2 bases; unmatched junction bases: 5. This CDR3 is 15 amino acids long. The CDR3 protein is CATSRARGQTYEQYF. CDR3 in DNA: TGTGCCACCAGCAGAGCGAGGGGACAGACCTACGAGCAGTACTTC. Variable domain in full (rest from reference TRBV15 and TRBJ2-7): DAMVIQNPRYQVTQFGKPVTLSCSQTLNHNVMYWYQQKSSQAPKLLFHYYDKDFNNEADTPDNFQSRRPNTSFCFLDIRSPGLGDTAMYLCATSRARGQTYEQYFGPGTRLTVT.

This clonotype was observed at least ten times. The CDR3 loop reads CASSPTGNYEQYF. DNA for the CDR3: TGTGCCAGCAGCCCTACAGGGAACTACGAGCAGTACTTC. The V and J genes are TRBV5-4 and TRBJ2-7; tentatively, D is TRBD1 (6 bases). Trimming cost V 4 bases and J 3 bases, with 11 bases left between them. Germline CDR1 reads SGHNT; CDR2 reads YYREEE (reference sequence). The CDR3 runs 13 residues.

This chain's CDR3 is CASSIVGAYEQYF. CDR3 sequence (DNA): TGTGCCAGTAGTATAGTTGGGGCCTACGAGCAGTACTTC. This chain connects TRBV19 to TRBJ2-7, with D unclear. The CDR3 is 13 residues long. V lost 1 base and J 2 bases, leaving 6 bases between the germline ends. The V gene's germline CDR1 is LNHDA and CDR2 SQIVND (reference sequence).

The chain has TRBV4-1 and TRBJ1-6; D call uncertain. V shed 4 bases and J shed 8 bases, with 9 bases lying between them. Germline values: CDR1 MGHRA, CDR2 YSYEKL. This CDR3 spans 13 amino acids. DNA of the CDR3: TGCGCCAGCAGCCGTGGCCGGCATTCACCCCTCCACTTT. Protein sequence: CASSRGRHSPLHF.

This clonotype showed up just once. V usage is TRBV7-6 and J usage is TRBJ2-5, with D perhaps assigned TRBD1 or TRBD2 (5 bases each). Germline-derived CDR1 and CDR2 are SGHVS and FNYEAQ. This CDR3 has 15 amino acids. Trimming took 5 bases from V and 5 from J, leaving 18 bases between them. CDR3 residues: CASSPRTGAGETQYF. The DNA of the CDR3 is TGTGCCAGCAGCCCAAGGACTGGGGCAGGGGAGACCCAGTACTTC.

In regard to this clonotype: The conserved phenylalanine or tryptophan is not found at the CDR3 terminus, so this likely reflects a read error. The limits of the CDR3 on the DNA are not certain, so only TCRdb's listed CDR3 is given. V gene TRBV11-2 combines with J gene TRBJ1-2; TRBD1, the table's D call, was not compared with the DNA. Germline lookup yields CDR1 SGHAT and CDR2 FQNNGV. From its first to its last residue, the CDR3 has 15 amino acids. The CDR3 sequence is CASSRNRGLENGHTS.

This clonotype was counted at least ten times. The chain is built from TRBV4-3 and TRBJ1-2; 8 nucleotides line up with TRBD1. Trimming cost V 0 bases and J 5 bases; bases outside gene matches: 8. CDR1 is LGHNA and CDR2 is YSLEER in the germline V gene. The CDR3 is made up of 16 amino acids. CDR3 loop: CASSQDTGTGMYGYTF. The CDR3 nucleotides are TGCGCCAGCAGCCAAGATACGGGGACAGGAATGTATGGCTACACCTTC.